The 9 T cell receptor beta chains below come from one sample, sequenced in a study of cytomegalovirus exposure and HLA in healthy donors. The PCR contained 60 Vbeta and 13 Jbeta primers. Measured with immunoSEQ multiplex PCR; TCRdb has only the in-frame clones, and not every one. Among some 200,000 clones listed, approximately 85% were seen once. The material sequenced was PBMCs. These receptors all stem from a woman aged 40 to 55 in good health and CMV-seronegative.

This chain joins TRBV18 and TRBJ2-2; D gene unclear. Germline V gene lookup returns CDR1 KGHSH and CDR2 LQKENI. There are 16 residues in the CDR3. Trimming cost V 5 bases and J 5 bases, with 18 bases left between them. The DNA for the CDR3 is TGTGCCAGCTCATCGGTCTCCGTTGAGCTAACCGGGGAGCTGTTTTTT. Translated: CASSSVSVELTGELFF. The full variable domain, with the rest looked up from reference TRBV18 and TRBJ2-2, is NAGVMQNPRHLVRRRGQEARLRCSPMKGHSHVYWYRQLPEEGLKFMVYLQKENIIDESGMPKERFSAEFPKEGPSILRIQQVVRGDSAAYFCASSSVSVELTGELFFGEGSRLTVL.

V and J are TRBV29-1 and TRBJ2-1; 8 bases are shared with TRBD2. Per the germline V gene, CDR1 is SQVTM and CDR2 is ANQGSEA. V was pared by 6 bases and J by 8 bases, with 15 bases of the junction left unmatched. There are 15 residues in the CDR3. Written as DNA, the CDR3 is TGCAGCGTATCCAGTCGGGGGGGCGTCGGTCATGAGCAGTTCTTC. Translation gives CSVSSRGGVGHEQFF.

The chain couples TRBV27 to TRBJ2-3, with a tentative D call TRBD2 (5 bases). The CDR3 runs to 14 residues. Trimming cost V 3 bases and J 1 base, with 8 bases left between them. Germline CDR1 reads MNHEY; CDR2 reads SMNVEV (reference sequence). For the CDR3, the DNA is TGTGCCAGCAGTTTCATACTAGGCACAGATACGCAGTATTTT. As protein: CASSFILGTDTQYF.

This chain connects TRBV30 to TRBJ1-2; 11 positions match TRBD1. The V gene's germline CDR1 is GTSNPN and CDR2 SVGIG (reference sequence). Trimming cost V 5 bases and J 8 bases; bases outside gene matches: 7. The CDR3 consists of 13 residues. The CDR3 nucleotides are TGTGCCTGGGCCCGGACAGGGGGCGACGGCTACACCTTC. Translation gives CAWARTGGDGYTF.

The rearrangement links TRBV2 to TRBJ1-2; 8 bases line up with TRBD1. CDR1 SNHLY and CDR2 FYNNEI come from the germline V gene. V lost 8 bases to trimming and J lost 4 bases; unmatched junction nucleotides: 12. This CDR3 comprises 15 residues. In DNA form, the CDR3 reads TGTGCCAGCTATTTTACAGGGGGTACCTCCTATGGCTACACCTTC. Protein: CASYFTGGTSYGYTF.

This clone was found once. CDR3 sequence: CASSLSGGRGYEQYF. DNA of the CDR3: TGTGCCAGCAGTTTATCTGGCGGGAGGGGCTACGAGCAGTACTTC. The J gene is TRBJ2-7, the V gene TRBV27; 9 bases are shared with TRBD2. Looked up from germline, CDR1 is MNHEY and CDR2 is SMNVEV (reference sequence). The CDR3 has 15 residues. Trimming cost V 0 bases and J 3 bases; bases outside gene matches: 3.

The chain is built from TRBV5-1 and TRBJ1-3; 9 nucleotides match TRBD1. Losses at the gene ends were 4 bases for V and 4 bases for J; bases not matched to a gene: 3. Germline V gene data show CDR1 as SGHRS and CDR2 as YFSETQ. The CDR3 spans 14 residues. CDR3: CASSQQGAGNTIYF. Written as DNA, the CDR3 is TGCGCCAGCAGCCAACAGGGGGCCGGAAACACCATATATTTT.

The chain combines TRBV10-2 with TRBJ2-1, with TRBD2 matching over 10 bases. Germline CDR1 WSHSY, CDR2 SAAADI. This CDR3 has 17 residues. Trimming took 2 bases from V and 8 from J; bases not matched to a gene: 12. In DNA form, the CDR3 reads TGCGCCAGCAGTGAGCCTTCGTTTAGCGGGAGGAGGGATGAGCAGTTCTTC. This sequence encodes CASSEPSFSGRRDEQFF.

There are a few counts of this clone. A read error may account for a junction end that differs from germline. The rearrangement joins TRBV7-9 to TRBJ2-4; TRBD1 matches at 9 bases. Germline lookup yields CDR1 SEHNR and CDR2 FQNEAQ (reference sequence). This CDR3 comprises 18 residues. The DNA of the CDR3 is TGTTCCAGCAGCCACTCGGACAGGGGTTTCTCTGCCAAAAACATTCAGTACTTC. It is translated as CSSSHSDRGFSAKNIQYF.